A selection of T cell receptor beta chains follows, all from one sample in a study of cytomegalovirus exposure and HLA in healthy donors. Only in-frame clones appear in the TCRdb table, and some are missing; sequencing was by immunoSEQ multiplex PCR. The sample gives about 110,000 clones, over 60% of which show up once; approximately 4.2% is in the top ten. Sequencing was done on a sample of PBMCs. The receptors shown here come from a male donor in good health and CMV-seronegative. Each CDR3 is given with its conserved first and last residue. Fields, in order: D gene, V gene, clone size, J gene, CDR3 protein, CDR3 DNA. A D gene is named only where the DNA matches it firmly. Clone size is stated in some rows and not others, as once, few, many or a class when expanded.

TRBD1,TRBV13,NA,TRBJ2-7,CASTTGQASYEQYF,TGTGCCAGCACCACCGGACAGGCGTCCTACGAGCAGTACTTC
NA,TRBV28,NA,TRBJ2-1,CASSLGLNYNEQFF,TGTGCCAGCAGTTTAGGGCTTAACTACAATGAGCAGTTCTTC
NA,TRBV7-2,NA,TRBJ2-5,CASSVSPSRLNQETQYF,TGTGCCAGCAGCGTAAGCCCTAGCAGACTAAACCAAGAGACCCAGTACTTC
TRBD2,TRBV28,NA,TRBJ2-7,CASSASPGLAGGWSYEQYF,TGTGCCAGCAGTGCCTCACCGGGACTAGCGGGAGGATGGTCCTACGAGCAGTACTTC
NA,TRBV4-1,NA,TRBJ1-1,CASSQDGGEQISLF,TGCGCCAGCAGCCAAGATGGCGGTGAACAAATCTCTCTCTTT
TRBD1,TRBV7-9,NA,TRBJ1-1,CASSFPGTGVTEAFF,TGTGCCAGCAGCTTCCCAGGGACAGGGGTCACTGAAGCTTTCTTT
NA,TRBV29-1,NA,TRBJ2-1,CSAADSALFF,TGCAGCGCTGCGGACTCTGCCTTGTTCTTC
NA,TRBV12-2,NA,TRBJ2-1,CASRRDRGPGLYNEQFF,TGTGCAAGTCGCCGGGACAGGGGGCCTGGGCTCTACAATGAGCAGTTCTTC
NA,TRBV6-1,NA,TRBJ1-2,CASSAREGDGYTF,TGTGCCAGCAGTGCCAGGGAGGGGGACGGCTACACCTTC
TRBD1,TRBV6-1,NA,TRBJ2-1,CASSVRRTGMNEQFF,TGTGCCAGCAGTGTCCGTAGGACAGGGATGAATGAGCAGTTCTTC
TRBD2,TRBV28,once,TRBJ2-2,CASSTGTSGSSGELFF,TGTGCCAGCAGTACCGGGACTAGCGGGAGTTCCGGGGAGCTGTTTTTT
TRBD2,TRBV4-2,NA,TRBJ2-7,CASSRLAGEFGGEQYF,TGTGCCAGCAGCCGACTAGCGGGAGAGTTTGGGGGCGAGCAGTACTTC
NA,TRBV7-9,NA,TRBJ1-1,CAIQDGGPTEAFF,TGTGCCATCCAAGACGGGGGGCCCACTGAAGCTTTCTTT
TRBD2,TRBV30,NA,TRBJ2-1,CAWSASGWENEQFF,TGTGCCTGGAGCGCTAGCGGGTGGGAGAATGAGCAGTTCTTC
TRBD1,TRBV28,NA,TRBJ2-1,CASSLGGQTKYVSSYNEQFF,TGTGCCAGCAGCCTAGGGGGCCAGACTAAATACGTCAGCTCCTACAATGAGCAGTTCTTC
NA,TRBV28,NA,TRBJ1-4,CASSFLVGSGEKLFF,TGTGCCAGCAGTTTCTTGGTAGGGAGTGGTGAAAAACTGTTTTTT
NA,TRBV13,NA,TRBJ1-2,CASSLRSINYGYTF,TGTGCCAGCAGCCTAAGAAGTATTAACTATGGCTACACCTTC
NA,TRBV5-4,NA,TRBJ1-2,CASSPGGVDYGYTF,TGTGCCAGCAGCCCTGGAGGGGTAGACTATGGCTACACCTTC
NA,TRBV7-3,NA,TRBJ2-7,CASSPTPGVTYEQYF,TGTGCCAGCAGCCCTACCCCCGGGGTTACCTACGAGCAGTACTTC
NA,TRBV29-1,NA,TRBJ2-7,CSVRTDPYEQYF,TGCAGCGTTCGGACAGATCCCTACGAGCAGTACTTC
NA,TRBV27,NA,TRBJ2-2,CASSLSRLNTGELFF,TGTGCCAGCAGTTTATCCAGGTTAAACACCGGGGAGCTGTTTTTT
NA,TRBV28,once,TRBJ2-2,CASSSDPGHNTGELFF,TGTGCCAGCAGTTCAGATCCGGGACACAACACCGGGGAGCTGTTTTTT
NA,TRBV5-6,NA,TRBJ2-4,CASSSTGLGKNIQYF,TGTGCCAGCAGCTCTACAGGGCTAGGCAAAAACATTCAGTACTTC
NA,TRBV18,NA,TRBJ1-1,CASSPPGTRNTEAFF,TGTGCCAGCTCACCTCCCGGGACTCGAAACACTGAAGCTTTCTTT
TRBD1,TRBV28,NA,TRBJ2-7,CASSSQGFLSYEQYF,TGTGCCAGCAGTTCACAGGGGTTCCTCTCCTACGAGCAGTACTTC
NA,TRBV5-3,NA,TRBJ1-5,CARSYCRVQPQHF,TGTGCCAGAAGCTATTGCAGGGTCCAGCCCCAGCATTTT
TRBD1,TRBV11-1,NA,TRBJ1-1,CASSRDRGLGTEAFF,TGTGCCAGCAGCCGGGACAGAGGATTAGGCACTGAAGCTTTCTTT
NA,TRBV30,NA,TRBJ1-4,CAWSVHLLLFF,TGTGCCTGGAGTGTACATCTGTTGTTGTTTTTT
NA,TRBV25-1,NA,TRBJ2-1,CASKPSVSTNEQFF,TGTGCCAGCAAGCCTAGTGTCAGCACAAATGAGCAGTTCTTC
NA,TRBV19,once,TRBJ2-1,CASSTSLQGYEQFF,TGTGCCAGTAGTACGTCACTTCAGGGTTATGAGCAGTTCTTC
NA,TRBV6-5,few,TRBJ1-2,CASTRTGIGYTF,TGTGCCAGCACCCGGACGGGGATTGGCTACACCTTC
NA,TRBV12-2,NA,TRBJ1-5,CASRLGNGGSNQPQHF,TGTGCAAGTCGCTTAGGAAACGGGGGGAGCAATCAGCCCCAGCATTTT
TRBD2,TRBV19,once,TRBJ2-7,CASSTELGLADSYEQYF,TGTGCCAGTAGTACCGAATTAGGACTAGCGGACTCCTACGAGCAGTACTTC
TRBD1,TRBV5-1,once,TRBJ1-4,CASSLRTGGTKLFF,TGCGCCAGCAGCTTGCGGACAGGGGGGACGAAACTGTTTTTT
TRBD2,TRBV7-2,NA,TRBJ2-1,CASSFSGLAGNNEQFF,TGTGCCAGCAGCTTCAGTGGGCTAGCGGGTAACAATGAGCAGTTCTTC
NA,TRBV28,NA,TRBJ2-7,CASSPIGTENSYEQYF,TGTGCCAGCAGCCCTATCGGAACAGAAAATTCCTACGAGCAGTACTTC
TRBD1,TRBV6-4,once,TRBJ2-1,CASKGTGGTIREDTYNEQFF,TGTGCCAGCAAAGGGACAGGGGGTACGATACGGGAAGACACCTACAATGAGCAGTTCTTC
NA,TRBV13,NA,TRBJ1-6,CASSRGSDSPLHF,TGTGCCAGCAGCCGGGGTAGCGATTCACCCCTCCACTTT
TRBD1,TRBV7-9,NA,TRBJ1-1,CASSWRDRGDPEAFF,TGTGCCAGCAGCTGGAGGGACAGGGGCGACCCTGAAGCTTTCTTT
TRBD2,TRBV19,NA,TRBJ2-7,CASSRTSGVSYEQYF,TGTGCCAGTAGTCGGACTAGCGGGGTCTCCTACGAGCAGTACTTC
NA,TRBV9,NA,TRBJ1-2,CASSVAGRADYGYTF,TGTGCCAGCAGCGTAGCGGGCAGGGCCGACTATGGCTACACCTTC
TRBD1,TRBV4-1,NA,TRBJ1-2,CASSLGDRDNYGYTF,TGCGCCAGCAGCCTGGGGGACAGGGATAACTATGGCTACACCTTC
TRBD2,TRBV15,NA,TRBJ2-1,CATSHTAEGLVWNEQFF,TGTGCCACCAGCCACACCGCGGAGGGACTAGTCTGGAATGAGCAGTTCTTC
TRBD1,TRBV18,NA,TRBJ2-1,CASSPGQGYYNEQFF,TGTGCCAGCTCACCGGGACAGGGGTATTACAATGAGCAGTTCTTC
TRBD2,TRBV13,NA,TRBJ2-1,CASSSPAGSGGRGNNEQFF,TGTGCCAGCAGCTCACCCGCCGGTTCAGGCGGGAGAGGTAACAATGAGCAGTTCTTC
NA,TRBV5-4,NA,TRBJ2-3,CASSFKHLAAPSTDTQYF,TGTGCCAGCAGCTTTAAGCACCTGGCAGCGCCTAGCACAGATACGCAGTATTTT